This record looks at one TCR beta chain sequence and its context. The treatment: around 19 received Ad26.COV2.S at low or high dose, single or two shots; roughly five received placebo; per-sample allocation not given. Sampling occurred on day 63 after the first vaccine or placebo injection. The CDR3 has 17 amino acids. The V gene lost 4 bases and the J gene lost 1 base, with 17 bases spanning the gap. The V gene's germline CDR1 is SGHKS and CDR2 YYEKEE (reference sequence). The record originates from a study of Ad26.COV2.S vaccination and SARS-CoV-2 variants. Study background: Doses of Ad26.COV2.S were injected into muscle once or twice, 56 days apart.

Some clones are missing from TCRdb's copy, which holds only in-frame ones; the method was immunoSEQ multiplex PCR. The sample yields 300,000 to 500,000 clones, about 88% seen once. The clonotype was recovered from a person between 18 and 60 years old who received the Ad26.COV2.S COVID-19 vaccine or a placebo. The sample consisted of peripheral blood, taken in a trial of Ad26.COV2.S vaccine versus placebo. This sequence joins TRBV5-5 and TRBJ1-4, with a possible D match to TRBD1 (5 bases). This CDR3 is CASSAEIVGGTNEKLFF. The CDR3 DNA sequence: TGTGCCAGCAGCGCAGAGATCGTCGGGGGAACTAATGAAAAACTGTTTTTT. The entire variable domain, with the rest obtained from reference TRBV5-5 and TRBJ1-4, is as follows: DAGVTQSPTHLIKTRGQQVTLRCSPISGHKSVSWYQQVLGQGPQFIFQYYEKEERGRGNFPDRFSARQFPNYSSELNVNALLLGDSALYLCASSAEIVGGTNEKLFFGSGTQLSVL.